The 17 T cell receptor beta chains below come from one sample, sequenced in a study of CD8 T cells in ankylosing spondylitis. Regarding the study as a whole: Several highly homologous variants formed a TCR beta motif that appeared characteristic of ankylosing spondylitis blood.

Their specific antigens are unknown. TCRdb fed the 5' RACE reads into MiXCR, producing one record per CDR3 protein. The data show 650,000 to 800,000 distinct CDR3 sequences, under 20% seen once. The sample taken for sequencing was blood, either unsorted or a sorted T cell fraction (not recorded which). These TCRs come from a male donor with ankylosing spondylitis.

This chain joins TRBV24-1 and TRBJ1-2, with 8 bases matching TRBD1. The CDR3 is 15 residues long. Germline CDR1 reads KGHDR; CDR2 reads SFDVKD. V dropped 2 bases and J dropped 2; count of bases not matched to a gene: 3. CDR3 residues: CATSDSGTGNYGYTF. DNA for the CDR3: TGTGCCACCAGTGATTCCGGGACAGGAAACTATGGCTACACCTTC.

This clonotype was seen many times. The chain employs TRBV12-3 or TRBV12-4 and TRBJ2-7; TRBD1 might be the D (6 bases). The CDR3 totals 12 residues. The V end was cut by 6 bases, the J end by 4 bases, with 10 bases between. CDR3 nucleotide sequence: TGTGCCAGCAGCCTTACAGGGTACGAGCAGTACTTC. Encoded protein: CASSLTGYEQYF.

This clonotype was picked up a small number of times. The J gene is TRBJ2-7, the V gene TRBV5-8; 7 bases map to TRBD2. In germline, CDR1 is SGHTS, CDR2 YDEGEE. J gave up 6 bases and V 2 bases, and 5 bases lay outside the gene matches. The CDR3 length is 13 residues. The CDR3 loop reads CASSFAGGGEQYF. The DNA for the CDR3 is TGTGCCAGCAGCTTTGCGGGCGGGGGCGAGCAGTACTTC. Based on the CDR3 plus reference TRBV5-8 and TRBJ2-7, the full variable domain is EAGVTQSPTHLIKTRGQQATLRCSPISGHTSVYWYQQALGLGLQFLLWYDEGEERNRGNFPPRFSGRQFPNYSSELNVNALELEDSALYLCASSFAGGGEQYFGPGTRLTVT.

This clonotype was counted between two and nine times. The CDR3 DNA reads TGTGCCACCAGCAGATCAACCGGGACAGCAAACTATGGCTACACCTTC. Translating it yields CATSRSTGTANYGYTF. The chain uses TRBV15 and TRBJ1-2; TRBD1 matches at 7 bases. CDR1 is LNHNV, CDR2 YYDKDF, per germline (reference sequence). With V trimmed by 2 bases and J by 2 bases, 8 bases remained unmatched. There are 16 residues in the CDR3.

The chain employs TRBV4-1 and TRBJ2-2, with D possibly being TRBD2 (5 bases). With 1 base removed from V and 8 bases from J, the gap between germline ends came to 14 bases. Germline V CDR1 and CDR2: MGHRA, YSYEKL. CDR3 length: 15 amino acids. CDR3 sequence: CASSQVEGSGGELFF. In nucleotides, the CDR3 is TGCGCCAGCAGCCAAGTAGAAGGGTCGGGAGGGGAGCTGTTTTTT.

This clonotype was seen a few times. This chain connects TRBV20-1 to TRBJ2-1; D is unresolved. This CDR3 is 17 amino acids long. V gave up 0 bases and J gave up 0 bases, with 15 bases separating them. Per the germline V gene, CDR1 is DFQATT and CDR2 is SNEGSKA (reference sequence). The DNA for the CDR3 is TGCAGTGCTAGAGATCAGGTAGCTTCGAGCTCCTACAATGAGCAGTTCTTC. It codes for CSARDQVASSSYNEQFF.

V and J are TRBV4-1 and TRBJ1-1; 7 nucleotides line up with TRBD1. The germline gives CDR1 MGHRA, CDR2 YSYEKL. There are 16 residues in the CDR3. J was trimmed by 7 bases and V by 0 bases; bases with no gene match: 11. The DNA of the CDR3 is TGCGCCAGCAGCCAAGATCTTGCAGGGGGGAAGGGTGAAGCTTTCTTT. It specifies CASSQDLAGGKGEAFF.

The rearrangement uses TRBV21-1 and TRBJ2-4; TRBD1 is the table's D call and was not checked against the DNA. TRBV21-1 is assigned pseudogene status. This CDR3 is 17 amino acids long. The CDR3 region is CASSKEGGPLAKNIQYF. CDR3 in DNA: TGTGCCAGCAGCAAAGAGGGGGGGCCTTTGGCCAAAAACATTCAGTACTTC.

This clonotype was seen a handful of times. This may be a read error: a much more frequent sequence differs by one nucleotide. The chain has TRBV28 and TRBJ2-1; 16 nucleotides align to TRBD2. This CDR3 is built from 15 residues. Germline V gene lookup returns CDR1 MDHEN and CDR2 SYDVKM. Trimming took 5 bases from V and 7 from J; bases not matched to a gene: 2. DNA of the CDR3: TGTGCCAGCAGTGGGACTAGCGGGAGGGGGAATGAGCAGTTCTTC. It is translated as CASSGTSGRGNEQFF.

This clonotype was detected ten times or more. V gene TRBV5-6 combines with J gene TRBJ1-5; a possible D gene is TRBD1 (6 bases). Germline V gene sequence: CDR1 SGHDT, CDR2 YYEEEE. The CDR3 runs 13 residues. Trimming took 4 bases from V and 7 from J, leaving 12 bases between them. The CDR3 DNA reads TGTGCCAGCAGCCCACCGACAGGACAGCCCCAGCATTTT. It is translated as CASSPPTGQPQHF.

This clonotype was counted only a few times. This chain joins TRBV5-1 and TRBJ1-5, with D maybe TRBD1 (5 bases). V dropped 5 bases and J dropped 4 bases, with 16 bases sitting between them. CDR1 is SGHRS and CDR2 is YFSETQ in the germline V gene. CDR3 length: 15 amino acids. The CDR3 is CASSSLGGVNQPQHF. CDR3 coding DNA: TGCGCCAGCAGTTCCCTCGGGGGAGTTAATCAGCCCCAGCATTTT.

This clonotype was detected only a few times. The chain has TRBV12-3 or TRBV12-4 and TRBJ1-5; TRBD1 aligns across 8 bases. The CDR3 is 13 amino acids. Trimming removed 7 bases from V and 4 bases from J; junction bases left unmatched: 3. The CDR3 reads CASNDRGNQPQHF. CDR3 nucleotide sequence: TGTGCCAGCAACGACAGGGGAAATCAGCCCCAGCATTTT.

The V and J genes are TRBV5-1 and TRBJ1-3; D not resolved. The CDR3 is 16 residues long. CDR1 and CDR2 (germline): SGHRS, YFSETQ. Trimming cost V 0 bases and J 0 bases, with 10 bases left between them. CDR3 protein: CASSLDGSVSGNTIYF. For the CDR3, the DNA is TGCGCCAGCAGCTTGGACGGCAGCGTCTCTGGAAACACCATATATTTT.

The chain has TRBV20-1 and TRBJ2-7; 7 bases are shared with TRBD2. The CDR3 covers 13 residues. The V gene end was trimmed by 2 bases and the J gene end by 4 bases; junction bases not matched to a gene: 5. The germline V gene encodes CDR1 DFQATT and CDR2 SNEGSKA (reference sequence). CDR3 coding DNA: TGCAGTGCTAGAATCGGGGGGTCATACGAGCAGTACTTC. Its translation: CSARIGGSYEQYF.

This clonotype occurred a few times. This chain uses TRBV7-2 with TRBJ1-2, with no clear D. The CDR3 contains 14 residues. Trimming removed 1 base at V and 3 bases at J, with 9 bases between. The germline gives CDR1 SGHTA, CDR2 FQGNSA. CDR3 sequence: CASSLVVGDYGYTF. In DNA form, the CDR3 reads TGTGCCAGCAGCTTAGTGGTCGGGGACTATGGCTACACCTTC. The whole variable domain, filled in from reference TRBV7-2 and TRBJ1-2, reads GAGVSQSPSNKVTEKGKDVELRCDPISGHTALYWYRQSLGQGLEFLIYFQGNSAPDKSGLPSDRFSAERTGGSVSTLTIQRTQQEDSAVYLCASSLVVGDYGYTFGSGTRLTVV.

This clonotype has more than one count but fewer than ten. The chain has TRBV20-1 and TRBJ1-1; D possibly corresponds to TRBD1 (5 bases). Germline V gene data show CDR1 as DFQATT and CDR2 as SNEGSKA (reference sequence). The V gene lost 3 bases and the J gene lost 11 bases, with 16 bases spanning the gap. This CDR3 is built from 12 residues. The CDR3 here is CSASLSGDPAFF. The DNA of the CDR3 is TGCAGTGCTAGCCTTTCCGGGGACCCGGCTTTCTTT.

The chain links TRBV7-2 to TRBJ2-3, with TRBD2 as a possible D gene (6 bases). The CDR3 loop spans 16 amino acids. V lost 4 bases to trimming and J lost 4 bases, with 18 bases between them. In germline, CDR1 is SGHTA, CDR2 FQGNSA. CDR3 in amino acids: CASSSHIWGLADTQYF. The CDR3 region has the DNA TGTGCCAGCAGCTCACATATATGGGGACTGGCAGATACGCAGTATTTT.